This T cell receptor (beta chain) was documented in a study of T cells in Graves' hyperthyroidism and ophthalmopathy. The study's findings and limits: Most thyroid clonotypes that were expanded above 0.001 also turned up in blood.

This clonotype was found many times. What it binds is unknown. Lactation, pregnancy, other autoimmune disease or uncontrolled infection led to exclusion of patients. Clinicians diagnosed patients from clinical symptoms, serum thyroxine and TRAb, thyroid ultrasound and orbital computed tomography. The CDR3 spans 13 residues. Per the germline V gene, CDR1 is KGHSH and CDR2 is LQKENI. V dropped 1 base and J dropped 3 bases, with 5 bases sitting between them. RNA transcripts provided the source from which TCR beta CDR3 regions were amplified. Researchers ran a first-round RT-PCR on the TCR CDR3 using the HTBI primer set. Using its own MiXCR run on the multiplex PCR reads, TCRdb lists one record per CDR3 protein. Among 250,000 to 300,000 distinct CDR3 sequences, about an eighth were seen once, and the ten largest hold roughly 7.9%.

This sequence was found in a woman aged 35 to 49 with Graves' hyperthyroidism. The V call is TRBV18, the J call TRBJ2-3; D is unclear. Input material: blood. CDR3 sequence: CASSPQQTDTQYF. CDR3 sequence (DNA): TGTGCCAGCTCACCACAGCAAACAGATACGCAGTATTTT.